This T cell receptor (beta chain) was identified in a study of blood T cell repertoires in COVID-19. Germline CDR1 SGHRS, CDR2 YFSETQ. The CDR3 covers 18 residues. After removal of 0 bases from V and 2 bases from J, the junction contained 9 bases not matched to a gene. Profiled with immunoSEQ multiplex PCR; TCRdb holds only in-frame clones, not every one. The sample comprises 250,000 to 300,000 clones, 80% to 90% of which are singletons, and approximately 2% rests with the top ten. Participants spanned ages about 18 to 100 years and resided in 20 to 30 US areas. The sequenced material came from PBMCs or T cells enriched from blood (not recorded which). The receptor was derived from a woman between 45 and 60 years old who had recovered from COVID-19. The chain is built from TRBV5-1 and TRBJ2-5; 11 bases agree with TRBD2. The CDR3 DNA sequence: TGCGCCAGCAGCTTGGGGGTAGCGGGAGGGCCGGGACAAGAGACCCAGTACTTC. Translating it yields CASSLGVAGGPGQETQYF.